This T cell receptor beta chain was captured by sequencing in a study of early T cells in non-severe SARS-CoV-2 infection. In the study overall: Bulk RNA isolated from unsorted whole blood underwent sequencing; chains were not paired.

About this clonotype itself: Its antigen is unknown.

MiXCR, run by TCRdb on the 5' RACE reads, gives a single entry per CDR3 protein. Here the sample spans about 80,000 distinct CDR3 sequences, 9.5% to 15% being singletons. Study results and limitations: Using VDJdb, the matching emphasized anti-spike CD8 responses while missing private and CD4 specificities.

The CDR3 has 16 residues. Looked up from germline, CDR1 is MNHEY and CDR2 is SMNVEV (reference sequence). The V segment lost 3 bases and the J segment 4 bases; nucleotides outside the gene matches: 9. The receptor's source is an adult who was a healthcare worker with PCR-confirmed SARS-CoV-2 infection or an uninfected control (not recorded which). The donor label of this sample is uncertain. The sequenced sample was whole blood, obtained at baseline. This rearrangement joins TRBV27 to TRBJ1-5; TRBD1 matches at 7 bases. The CDR3 sequence is CASSLISGGGNQPQHF. CDR3 sequence (DNA): TGTGCCAGCAGTTTGATATCAGGGGGTGGTAATCAGCCCCAGCATTTT.